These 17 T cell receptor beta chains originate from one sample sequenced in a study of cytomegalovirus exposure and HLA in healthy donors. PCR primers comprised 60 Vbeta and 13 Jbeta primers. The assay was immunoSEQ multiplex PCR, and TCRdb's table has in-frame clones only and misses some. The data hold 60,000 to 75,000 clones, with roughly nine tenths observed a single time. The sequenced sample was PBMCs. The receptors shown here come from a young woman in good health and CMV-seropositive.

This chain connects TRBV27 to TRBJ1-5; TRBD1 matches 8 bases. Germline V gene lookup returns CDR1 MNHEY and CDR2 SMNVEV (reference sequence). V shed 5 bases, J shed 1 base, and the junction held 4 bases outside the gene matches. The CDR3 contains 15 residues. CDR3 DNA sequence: TGTGCCAGCAGTCTACAGGGGGGAAGCAATCAGCCCCAGCATTTT. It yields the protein CASSLQGGSNQPQHF.

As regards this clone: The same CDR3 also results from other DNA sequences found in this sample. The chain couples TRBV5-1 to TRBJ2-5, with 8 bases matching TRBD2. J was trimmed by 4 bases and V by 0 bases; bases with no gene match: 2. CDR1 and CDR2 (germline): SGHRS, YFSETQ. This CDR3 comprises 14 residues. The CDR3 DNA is TGCGCCAGCAGCTTGGGGCTAGCGGGAGAGACCCAGTACTTC. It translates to CASSLGLAGETQYF. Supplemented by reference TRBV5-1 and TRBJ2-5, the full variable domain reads KAGVTQTPRYLIKTRGQQVTLSCSPISGHRSVSWYQQTPGQGLQFLFEYFSETQRNKGNFPGRFSGRQFSNSRSEMNVSTLELGDSALYLCASSLGLAGETQYFGPGTRLLVL.

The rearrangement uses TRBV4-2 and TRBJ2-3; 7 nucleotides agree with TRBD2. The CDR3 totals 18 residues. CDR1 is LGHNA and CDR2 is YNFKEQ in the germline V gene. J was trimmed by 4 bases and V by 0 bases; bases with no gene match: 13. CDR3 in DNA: TGTGCCAGCAGCCAAGATCTTGGTACTAGCGCGGTTGCAGATACGCAGTATTTT. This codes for CASSQDLGTSAVADTQYF.

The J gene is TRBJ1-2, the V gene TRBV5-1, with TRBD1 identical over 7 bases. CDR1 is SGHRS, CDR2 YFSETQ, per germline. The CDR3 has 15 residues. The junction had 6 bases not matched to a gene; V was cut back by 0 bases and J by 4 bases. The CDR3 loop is CASSLASDRAYGYTF. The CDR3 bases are TGCGCCAGCAGCTTGGCCTCCGACAGGGCCTATGGCTACACCTTC.

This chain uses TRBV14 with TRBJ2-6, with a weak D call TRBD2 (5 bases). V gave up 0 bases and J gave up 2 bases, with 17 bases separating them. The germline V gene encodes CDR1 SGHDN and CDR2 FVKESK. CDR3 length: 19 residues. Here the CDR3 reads CASSQEFGLYPTGANVLTF. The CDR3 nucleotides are TGTGCCAGCAGCCAAGAATTCGGACTTTACCCGACTGGGGCCAACGTCCTGACTTTC.

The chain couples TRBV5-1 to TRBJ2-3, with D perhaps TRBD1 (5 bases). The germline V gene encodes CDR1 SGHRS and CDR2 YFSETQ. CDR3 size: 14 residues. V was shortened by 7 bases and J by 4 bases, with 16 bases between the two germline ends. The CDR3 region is CASGYSRGADTQYF. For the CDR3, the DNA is TGCGCCAGCGGATACTCTAGGGGCGCAGATACGCAGTATTTT.

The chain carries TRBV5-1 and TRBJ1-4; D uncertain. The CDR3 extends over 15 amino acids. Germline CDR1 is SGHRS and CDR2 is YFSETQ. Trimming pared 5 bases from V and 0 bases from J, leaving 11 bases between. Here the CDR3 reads CASRLVFTTNEKLFF. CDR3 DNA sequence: TGCGCCAGCAGGCTAGTATTTACAACTAATGAAAAACTGTTTTTT. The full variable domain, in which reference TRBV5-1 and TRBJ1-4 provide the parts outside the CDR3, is KAGVTQTPRYLIKTRGQQVTLSCSPISGHRSVSWYQQTPGQGLQFLFEYFSETQRNKGNFPGRFSGRQFSNSRSEMNVSTLELGDSALYLCASRLVFTTNEKLFFGSGTQLSVL.

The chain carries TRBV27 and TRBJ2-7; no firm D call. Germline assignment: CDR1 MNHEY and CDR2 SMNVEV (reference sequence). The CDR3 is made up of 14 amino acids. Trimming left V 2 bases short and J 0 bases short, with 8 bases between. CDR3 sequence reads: CASSLGRSSYEQYF. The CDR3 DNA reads TGTGCCAGCAGTTTAGGCCGGAGCTCCTACGAGCAGTACTTC.

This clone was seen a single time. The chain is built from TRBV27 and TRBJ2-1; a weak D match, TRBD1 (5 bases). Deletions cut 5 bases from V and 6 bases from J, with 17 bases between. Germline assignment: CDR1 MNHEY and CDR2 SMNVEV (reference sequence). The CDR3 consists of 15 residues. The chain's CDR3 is CASSPLQGTGNEQFF. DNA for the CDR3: TGTGCCAGCAGTCCTCTTCAGGGAACGGGCAATGAGCAGTTCTTC.

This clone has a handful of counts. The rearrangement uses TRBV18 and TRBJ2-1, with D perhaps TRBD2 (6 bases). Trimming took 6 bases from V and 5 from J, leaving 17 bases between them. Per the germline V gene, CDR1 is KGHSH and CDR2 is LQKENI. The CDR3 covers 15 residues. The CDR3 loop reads CASSATQRENNEQFF. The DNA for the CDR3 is TGTGCCAGCTCTGCGACCCAACGGGAGAACAATGAGCAGTTCTTC.

As DNA, the CDR3 is TGTGCCAGCAGCTCTACGGGACTGATGAACACTGAAGCTTTCTTT. Amino acid sequence: CASSSTGLMNTEAFF. The V and J genes are TRBV7-9 and TRBJ1-1; TRBD1 might be the D (5 bases). With 4 bases removed from V and 0 bases from J, the gap between germline ends came to 12 bases. The CDR3 length is 15 residues. Per the germline V gene, CDR1 is SEHNR and CDR2 is FQNEAQ (reference sequence).

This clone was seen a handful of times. The CDR3 here is CASRGLRALGSYTF. The CDR3 coding sequence is TGTGCCAGCAGGGGATTGAGGGCCCTAGGAAGCTACACCTTC. This chain uses TRBV6-1 with TRBJ1-2, with D uncertain. V was shortened by 6 bases and J by 9 bases, with 20 bases between the two germline ends. CDR1 MNHNS and CDR2 SASEGT come from the germline V gene. The CDR3 spans 14 residues.

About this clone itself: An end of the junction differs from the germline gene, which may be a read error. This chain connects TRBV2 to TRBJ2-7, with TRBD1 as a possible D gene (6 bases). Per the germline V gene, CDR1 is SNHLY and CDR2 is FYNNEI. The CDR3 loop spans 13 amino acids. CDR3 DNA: TGTGCCAGCAGTGAACCGTCCTTTACAGGGAGAATCTTC. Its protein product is CASSEPSFTGRIF.

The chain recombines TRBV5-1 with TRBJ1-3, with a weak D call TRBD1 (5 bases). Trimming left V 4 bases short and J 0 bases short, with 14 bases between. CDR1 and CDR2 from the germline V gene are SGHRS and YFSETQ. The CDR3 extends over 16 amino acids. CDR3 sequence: CASSASDIVSGNTIYF. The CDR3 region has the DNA TGCGCCAGCAGCGCCTCGGACATTGTCTCTGGAAACACCATATATTTT.

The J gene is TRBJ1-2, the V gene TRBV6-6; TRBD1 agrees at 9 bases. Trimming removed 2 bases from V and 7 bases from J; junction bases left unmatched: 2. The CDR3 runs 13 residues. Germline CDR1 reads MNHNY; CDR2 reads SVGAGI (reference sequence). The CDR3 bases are TGTGCCAGCAGTTACACGGACAGGGGTGGCTACACCTTC. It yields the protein CASSYTDRGGYTF.

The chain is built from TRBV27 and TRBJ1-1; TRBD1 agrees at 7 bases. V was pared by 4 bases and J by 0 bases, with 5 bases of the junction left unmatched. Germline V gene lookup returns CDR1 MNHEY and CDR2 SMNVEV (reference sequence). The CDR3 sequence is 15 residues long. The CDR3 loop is CASSWDRRMNTEAFF. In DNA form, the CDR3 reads TGTGCCAGCAGTTGGGACAGACGCATGAACACTGAAGCTTTCTTT.

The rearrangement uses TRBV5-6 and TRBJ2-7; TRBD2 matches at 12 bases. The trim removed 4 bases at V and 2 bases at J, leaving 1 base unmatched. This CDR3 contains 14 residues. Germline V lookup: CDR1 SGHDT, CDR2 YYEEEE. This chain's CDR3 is CASSRLAGAYEQYF. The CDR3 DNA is TGTGCCAGCAGCCGACTAGCGGGAGCCTACGAGCAGTACTTC.